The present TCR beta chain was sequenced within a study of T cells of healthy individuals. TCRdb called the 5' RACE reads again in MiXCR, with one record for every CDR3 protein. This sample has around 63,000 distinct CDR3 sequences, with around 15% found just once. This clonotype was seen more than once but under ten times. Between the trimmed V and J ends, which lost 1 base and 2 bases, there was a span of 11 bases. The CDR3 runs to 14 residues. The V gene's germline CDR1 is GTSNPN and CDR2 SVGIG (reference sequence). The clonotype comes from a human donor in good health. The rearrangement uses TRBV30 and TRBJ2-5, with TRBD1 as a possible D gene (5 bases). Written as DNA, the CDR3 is TGTGCCTGGAGTGCTGGGGCCCGACAAGAGACCCAGTACTTC. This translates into CAWSAGARQETQYF.